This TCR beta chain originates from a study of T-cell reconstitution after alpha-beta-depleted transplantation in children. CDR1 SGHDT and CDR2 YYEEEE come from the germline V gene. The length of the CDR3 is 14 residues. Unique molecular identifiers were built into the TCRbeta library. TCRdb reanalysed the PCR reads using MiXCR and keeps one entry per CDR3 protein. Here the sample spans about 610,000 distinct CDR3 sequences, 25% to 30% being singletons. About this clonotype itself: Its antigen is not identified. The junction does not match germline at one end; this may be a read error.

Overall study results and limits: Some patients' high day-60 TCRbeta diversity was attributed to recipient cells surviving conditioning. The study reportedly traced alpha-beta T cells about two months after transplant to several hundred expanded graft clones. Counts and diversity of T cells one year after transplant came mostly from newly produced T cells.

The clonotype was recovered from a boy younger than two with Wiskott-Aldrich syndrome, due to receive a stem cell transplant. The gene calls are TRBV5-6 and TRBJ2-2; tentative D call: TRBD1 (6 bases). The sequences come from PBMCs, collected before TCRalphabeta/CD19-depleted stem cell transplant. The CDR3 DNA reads TGTGCCATCAGCACAGGGCCCTTTTCCGGGGAGCTGTTTTTT. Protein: CAISTGPFSGELFF.